The T cell receptor beta chain under discussion was sequenced for a study of shared clonotypes between healthy human individuals. CD45RO-negative, CCR7-positively selected cells formed the naive CD8 fraction, excluding terminally differentiated effector memory CD45RA+ cells. All participating donors were Caucasian adults from Nashville, Tennessee. The study's findings and limits: Generally, naive subsets came out with larger estimated richness than memory subsets.

CDR1 is KGHSH and CDR2 is LQKENI in the germline V gene. The CDR3 is 17 amino acids. The J segment lost 4 bases and the V segment lost 0 bases, leaving 10 bases of the junction unmatched. With respect to this clone: Its antigen is undetermined.

Sorted subsets were amplified in replicate PCRs using 200 ng DNA, 30,000 to 35,000 T cell genomes. The method was immunoSEQ multiplex PCR; TCRdb's version includes in-frame clones alone and lacks a portion of them. The repertoire holds roughly 2.1 million clones, with roughly 91% as singletons. The sequence came from a man aged 18 to 29 in good health. Some clones in this sample may be carry-over from other donors' samples. The specimen was naive CD8+ T cells from PBMCs. This chain uses TRBV18 with TRBJ2-5; 8 nucleotides agree with TRBD1. As DNA, the CDR3 is TGTGCCAGCTCACCACCTCGGGGACAGGTGGTCGGAGAGACCCAGTACTTC. Its translation is CASSPPRGQVVGETQYF.